This entry lists 19 T cell receptor beta chains sequenced from one sample in a study of blood T cell repertoires in COVID-19 (TCRdb year 2020). The library was built by means of the immunoSEQ multiplex PCR assay. Drawn from immuneACCESS, this table holds only the in-frame rearrangements with V and J called that TCRdb kept. Clones are partly lost; checked studies trace under half to an unresolved V gene and leave the rest unexplained. In all, the sample holds about 480,000 clones, and about 88% of those were seen once. Roughly 0.9% of the sample goes to the ten largest clones. The source material was peripheral blood. The receptors were gathered from a man between 18 and 35 years old with COVID-19, enrolled during active disease.

The J gene is TRBJ1-4, the V gene TRBV19; no clear D. Germline V gene data show CDR1 as LNHDA and CDR2 as SQIVND (reference sequence). The CDR3 runs to 16 residues. Trimming pared 6 bases from V and 7 bases from J, leaving 21 bases between. In nucleotides, the CDR3 is TGTGCCAGTAGAAAAGTCCAGGCAAAACGCTCTGAAAAACTGTTTTTT. This sequence encodes CASRKVQAKRSEKLFF.

This sequence joins TRBV7-9 and TRBJ2-2; 12 bases fit TRBD2. Germline CDR1 SEHNR, CDR2 FQNEAQ (reference sequence). This CDR3 has 17 residues. V lost 1 base, J lost 4 bases, and 4 bases stayed unmatched. DNA of the CDR3: TGTGCCAGCAGCTTAGGACTAGCGGGGGCGCGCACCGGGGAGCTGTTTTTT. Its protein is CASSLGLAGARTGELFF.

The V call is TRBV14, the J call TRBJ2-5, with TRBD2 matching over 8 bases. Germline V gives CDR1 SGHDN, CDR2 FVKESK. The CDR3 has 15 residues. The V and J ends lost 0 bases and 4 bases, in that order; junction bases with no gene match: 4. CDR3 nucleotide sequence: TGTGCCAGCAGCCAAGAAAGGACTAGCTTAGAGACCCAGTACTTC. Protein sequence: CASSQERTSLETQYF.

This clone was detected a few times. The chain employs TRBV27 and TRBJ1-5, with D possibly matching TRBD1 (5 bases). CDR1 and CDR2 from the germline V gene are MNHEY and SMNVEV (reference sequence). The CDR3 extends over 15 amino acids. V was pared by 6 bases and J by 0 bases, with 12 bases between. CDR3 protein: CASSPGVISNQPQHF. CDR3 in DNA: TGTGCCAGCAGCCCGGGGGTAATTAGCAATCAGCCCCAGCATTTT.

This chain joins TRBV11-2 and TRBJ2-7, with D perhaps TRBD1 (6 bases). The CDR3 covers 16 residues. Trimming left V 1 base short and J 1 base short, with 14 bases between. CDR1 and CDR2 (germline): SGHAT, FQNNGV. CDR3 sequence reads: CASSLVLGAKSYEQYF. CDR3 in DNA: TGTGCCAGCAGCTTAGTGCTGGGGGCCAAGTCCTACGAGCAGTACTTC.

V gene TRBV24-1 combines with J gene TRBJ2-7; 7 nucleotides line up with TRBD1. The CDR3 extends over 15 amino acids. Germline V gene data show CDR1 as KGHDR and CDR2 as SFDVKD. Trimming took 2 bases from V and 0 from J; bases not matched to a gene: 3. The CDR3 loop is CATSDSGTVSYEQYF. The DNA for the CDR3 is TGTGCCACCAGTGATTCCGGGACAGTCTCCTACGAGCAGTACTTC.

The CDR3 DNA reads as TGTGCCAGCACCCCCGTGCAGGGGGCTCCCGGGGAGCTGTTTTTT. It is translated as CASTPVQGAPGELFF. This chain joins TRBV5-4 and TRBJ2-2, with 8 bases aligning to TRBD1. Losses at the gene ends were 6 bases for V and 6 bases for J; bases not matched to a gene: 10. The CDR3 covers 15 residues. Germline values: CDR1 SGHNT, CDR2 YYREEE (reference sequence).

This clone was recorded a few times. V and J are TRBV6-6 and TRBJ1-5, with 8 nucleotides matching TRBD1. Germline V gene sequence: CDR1 MNHNY, CDR2 SVGAGI (reference sequence). V dropped 4 bases and J dropped 5; count of bases not matched to a gene: 4. The CDR3 runs to 14 residues. CDR3 region: CASSLDRADQPQHF. CDR3 nucleotides: TGTGCCAGCAGTTTGGACAGGGCAGATCAGCCCCAGCATTTT.

This chain uses TRBV7-3 with TRBJ1-5, with TRBD1 matching over 7 bases. V was pared by 4 bases and J by 4 bases, with 4 bases of the junction left unmatched. The CDR3 is 14 amino acids. CDR1 is SGHTA and CDR2 is FQGTGA in the germline V gene. In DNA, the CDR3 is TGTGCCAGCAGCTCGGGACAGCCAAATCAGCCCCAGCATTTT. Its translation is CASSSGQPNQPQHF.

This chain joins TRBV24-1 and TRBJ2-5; 10 bases map to TRBD2. The CDR3 spans 14 residues. Germline V gene data show CDR1 as KGHDR and CDR2 as SFDVKD. Losses at the gene ends were 6 bases for V and 2 bases for J; bases not matched to a gene: 2. DNA of the CDR3: TGTGCCACCAGTCCAGCGGGAGGGCAAGAGACCCAGTACTTC. Amino acid sequence: CATSPAGGQETQYF.

CDR3 loop: CASRLRGPGNTIYF. In DNA, the CDR3 is TGTGCCAGCAGGCTCAGGGGGCCTGGAAACACCATATATTTT. The chain recombines TRBV6-5 with TRBJ1-3; 8 nucleotides align to TRBD1. CDR1 and CDR2 (germline): MNHEY, SVGAGI. This CDR3 is 14 amino acids long. Germline trimming cut 6 bases from V and 2 bases from J; bases unmatched to any gene: 3.

The chain is built from TRBV11-2 and TRBJ2-1; 10 positions match TRBD2. The trim removed 5 bases at V and 5 bases at J, leaving 6 bases unmatched. The CDR3 totals 15 residues. The germline V gene encodes CDR1 SGHAT and CDR2 FQNNGV. Here the CDR3 reads CASSPGLAVHNEQFF. The CDR3 coding sequence is TGTGCCAGCAGCCCAGGACTAGCGGTCCACAATGAGCAGTTCTTC.

V usage is TRBV5-1 and J usage is TRBJ2-5; 7 bases match TRBD2. This CDR3 has 11 residues. The trim removed 7 bases at V and 5 bases at J, leaving 2 bases unmatched. Germline CDR1 reads SGHRS; CDR2 reads YFSETQ. The CDR3 DNA sequence: TGCGCCAGCCAAGCGGGGGAGACCCAGTACTTC. Protein sequence: CASQAGETQYF. Full variable domain (rest looked up from reference TRBV5-1 and TRBJ2-5): KAGVTQTPRYLIKTRGQQVTLSCSPISGHRSVSWYQQTPGQGLQFLFEYFSETQRNKGNFPGRFSGRQFSNSRSEMNVSTLELGDSALYLCASQAGETQYFGPGTRLLVL.

The chain combines TRBV2 with TRBJ2-7, with D maybe TRBD1 (6 bases). Trimming pared 7 bases from V and 1 base from J, leaving 14 bases between. The CDR3 has 14 residues. In germline, CDR1 is SNHLY, CDR2 FYNNEI. CDR3 nucleotide sequence: TGTGCCAGCAAGGACAGCTCAGTTTCCTACGAGCAGTACTTC. It encodes CASKDSSVSYEQYF. Variable domain in full (rest from reference TRBV2 and TRBJ2-7): EPEVTQTPSHQVTQMGQEVILRCVPISNHLYFYWYRQILGQKVEFLVSFYNNEISEKSEIFDDQFSVERPDGSNFTLKIRSTKLEDSAMYFCASKDSSVSYEQYFGPGTRLTVT.

The chain joins TRBV13 to TRBJ2-1, with D tentatively TRBD2 (5 bases). Looked up from germline, CDR1 is PRHDT and CDR2 is FYEKMQ (reference sequence). V lost 5 bases and J 10 bases, leaving 12 bases between the germline ends. The CDR3 extends over 12 amino acids. The CDR3 bases are TGTGCCAGCAGCCCAAGGACTCCCGAGCAGTTCTTC. Its protein product is CASSPRTPEQFF.

This rearrangement joins TRBV2 to TRBJ1-3, with no clear D. This CDR3 is built from 14 residues. The germline V gene encodes CDR1 SNHLY and CDR2 FYNNEI. Between the trimmed V and J ends, which lost 4 bases and 0 bases, there was a span of 7 bases. The CDR3 is CASSGGNSGNTIYF. The CDR3 region has the DNA TGTGCCAGCAGTGGAGGAAACTCTGGAAACACCATATATTTT.

This clone has a single count. The chain links TRBV4-1 to TRBJ2-5; TRBD1 might be the D (5 bases). Germline-derived CDR1 and CDR2 are MGHRA and YSYEKL. The V and J ends lost 1 base and 0 bases respectively, with 9 bases between them. The CDR3 loop spans 15 amino acids. The CDR3 loop reads CASSQGRRDQETQYF. For the CDR3, the DNA is TGCGCCAGCAGCCAAGGGCGCAGGGACCAAGAGACCCAGTACTTC.

This rearrangement joins TRBV5-1 to TRBJ2-1, with 10 bases lining up with TRBD1. The CDR3 extends over 15 amino acids. After removal of 4 bases from V and 5 bases from J, the junction contained 6 bases not matched to a gene. Looked up from germline, CDR1 is SGHRS and CDR2 is YFSETQ. The CDR3 is CASSAGTGEHNEQFF. CDR3 coding DNA: TGCGCCAGCAGCGCCGGGACAGGGGAACACAATGAGCAGTTCTTC.

The sample holds one count of this clone. The V and J genes are TRBV19 and TRBJ2-1; 8 nucleotides line up with TRBD2. Germline assignment: CDR1 LNHDA and CDR2 SQIVND (reference sequence). This CDR3 has 14 residues. Unmatched junction bases numbered 12, after V lost 10 bases and J lost 7 bases. The DNA of the CDR3 is TGTGCCACCTATAACCGGGGGGGCGGAAATGAGCAGTTCTTC. Amino acids: CATYNRGGGNEQFF.